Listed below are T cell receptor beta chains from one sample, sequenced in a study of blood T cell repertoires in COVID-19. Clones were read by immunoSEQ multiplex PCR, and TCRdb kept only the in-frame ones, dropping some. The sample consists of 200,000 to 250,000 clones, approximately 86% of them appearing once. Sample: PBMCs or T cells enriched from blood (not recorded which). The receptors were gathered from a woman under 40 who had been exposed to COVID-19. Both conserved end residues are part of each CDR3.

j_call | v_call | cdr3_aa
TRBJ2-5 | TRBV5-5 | CASSLGQGDQETQYF
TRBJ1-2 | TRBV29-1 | CSVEEPPLRFNYGYTF
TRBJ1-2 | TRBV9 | CASSGGSTGTGGHRANYGYTF
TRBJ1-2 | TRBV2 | CASSEALGSRTSTF
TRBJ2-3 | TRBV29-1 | CSVVAGVTDTQYF
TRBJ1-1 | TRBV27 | CASSLEGANTEAFF
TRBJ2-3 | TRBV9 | CASSAGQGVTDTQYF
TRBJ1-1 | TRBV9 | CASSPYAGTANTEAFF
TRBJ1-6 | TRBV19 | CASSVGVGRKDNSPLHF
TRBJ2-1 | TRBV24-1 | CATSGVAGYNEQFF
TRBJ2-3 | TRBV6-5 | CASSYSGTNTDTQYF
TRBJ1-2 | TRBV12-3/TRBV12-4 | CVTGRDYGYTF
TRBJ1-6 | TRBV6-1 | CASSEGGWGSYNSPLHF
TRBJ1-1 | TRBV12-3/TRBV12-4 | CASSPGQAEAFF